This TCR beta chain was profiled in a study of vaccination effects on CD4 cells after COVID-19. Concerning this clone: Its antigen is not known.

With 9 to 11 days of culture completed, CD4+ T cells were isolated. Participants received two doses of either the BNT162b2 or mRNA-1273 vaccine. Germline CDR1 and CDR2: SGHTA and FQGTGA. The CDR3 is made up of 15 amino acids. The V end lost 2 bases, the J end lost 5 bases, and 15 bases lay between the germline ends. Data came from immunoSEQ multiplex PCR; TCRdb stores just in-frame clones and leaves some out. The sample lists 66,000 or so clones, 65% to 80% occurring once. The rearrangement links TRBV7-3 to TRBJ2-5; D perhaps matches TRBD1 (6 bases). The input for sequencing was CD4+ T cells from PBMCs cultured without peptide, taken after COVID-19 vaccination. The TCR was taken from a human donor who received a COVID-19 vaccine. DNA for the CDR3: TGTGCCAGCAGCTTAGGGCCAGGGGTGAGGGAGACCCAGTACTTC. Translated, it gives CASSLGPGVRETQYF.